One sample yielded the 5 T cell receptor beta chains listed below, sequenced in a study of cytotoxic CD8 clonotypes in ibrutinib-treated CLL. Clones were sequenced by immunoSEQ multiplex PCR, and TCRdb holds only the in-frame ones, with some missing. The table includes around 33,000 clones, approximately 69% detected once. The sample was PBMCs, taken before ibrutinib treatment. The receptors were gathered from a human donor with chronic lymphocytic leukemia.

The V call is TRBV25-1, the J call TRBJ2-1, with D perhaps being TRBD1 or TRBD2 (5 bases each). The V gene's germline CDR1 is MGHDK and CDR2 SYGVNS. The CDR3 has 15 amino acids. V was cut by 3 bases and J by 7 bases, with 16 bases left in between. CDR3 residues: CASSDRAGGGNEQFF. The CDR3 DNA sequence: TGTGCCAGCAGTGACAGGGCGGGTGGCGGGAATGAGCAGTTCTTC.

The chain's CDR3 is CASSDRVVGSGNEQFF. The DNA for the CDR3 is TGTGCCAGCAGCGATCGAGTAGTGGGTTCAGGCAATGAGCAGTTCTTC. The V call is TRBV9, the J call TRBJ2-1, with D unresolved. The CDR3 has 16 amino acids. Per germline, CDR1 SGDLS and CDR2 YYNGEE. Trimming took 3 bases from V and 6 from J, leaving 19 bases between them.

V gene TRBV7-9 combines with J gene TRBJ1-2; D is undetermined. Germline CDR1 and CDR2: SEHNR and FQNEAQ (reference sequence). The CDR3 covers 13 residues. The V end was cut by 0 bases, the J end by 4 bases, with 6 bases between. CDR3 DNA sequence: TGTGCCAGCAGCTTAGCAGTAGGCTATGGCTACACCTTC. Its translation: CASSLAVGYGYTF.

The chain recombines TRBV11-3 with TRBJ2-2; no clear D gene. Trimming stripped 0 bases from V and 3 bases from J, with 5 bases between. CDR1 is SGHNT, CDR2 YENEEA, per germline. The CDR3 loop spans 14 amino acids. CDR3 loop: CASSLEVYTGELFF. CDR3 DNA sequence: TGTGCCAGCAGCTTAGAGGTTTACACCGGGGAGCTGTTTTTT.

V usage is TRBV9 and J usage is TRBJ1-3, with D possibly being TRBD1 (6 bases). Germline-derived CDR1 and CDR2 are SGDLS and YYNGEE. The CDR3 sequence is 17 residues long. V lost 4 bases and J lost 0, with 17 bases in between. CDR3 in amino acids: CASSKEGGIISGNTIYF. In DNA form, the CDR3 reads TGTGCCAGCAGCAAGGAGGGGGGAATCATCTCTGGAAACACCATATATTTT. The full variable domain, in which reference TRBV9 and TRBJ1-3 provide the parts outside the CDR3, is DSGVTQTPKHLITATGQRVTLRCSPRSGDLSVYWYQQSLDQGLQFLIQYYNGEERAKGNILERFSAQQFPDLHSELNLSSLELGDSALYFCASSKEGGIISGNTIYFGEGSWLTVV.